Listed below are T cell receptor beta chains from one sample, sequenced in a study of T cells in narcolepsy. Only in-frame clones appear in the TCRdb table, and some are missing; sequencing was by immunoSEQ multiplex PCR. The top ten clones hold about 3.4% of a sample with 25,000 or so clones, 70% to 80% of them seen once. The sequenced sample consisted of CD45RA- memory CD4+ T cells from PBMCs. Receptors were obtained from a human donor with narcolepsy. Each CDR3 is given with its conserved first and last residue. D genes are given only for firm matches. Not all rows give a size; the values are once, few, many and, for expanded clones, a class.

J	size	length	V	D	CDR3	DNA
TRBJ1-4	-	13	TRBV29-1	-	CSVEGPFNEKLFF	TGCAGCGTTGAGGGACCGTTTAATGAAAAACTGTTTTTT
TRBJ2-5	few	13	TRBV29-1	TRBD1	CSGLLQGAQTQYF	TGCAGCGGCCTTCTACAGGGGGCCCAGACCCAGTACTTC
TRBJ2-5	few	15	TRBV7-2	-	CASSHRDPGVETQYF	TGTGCCAGCAGCCACCGGGACCCGGGGGTGGAGACCCAGTACTTC
TRBJ2-5	-	14	TRBV14	-	CASSRDRTQETQYF	TGCGCCAGCAGCCGCGACAGAACCCAAGAGACCCAGTACTTC
TRBJ2-5	-	14	TRBV11-1	-	CASSLSHGQETQYF	TGTGCCAGCAGCTTAAGTCACGGTCAAGAGACCCAGTACTTC
TRBJ1-1	-	14	TRBV7-9	-	CASSLASGSPEAFF	TGTGCCAGCAGCTTAGCGTCAGGGTCCCCTGAAGCTTTCTTT
TRBJ2-5	-	16	TRBV6-6	TRBD1	CASSYFITGGQETQYF	TGTGCCAGCAGTTACTTCATAACAGGGGGCCAAGAGACCCAGTACTTC
TRBJ2-6	-	17	TRBV19	-	CASSNRGTLPGANVLTF	TGTGCCAGTAGTAACCGGGGAACTCTTCCTGGGGCCAACGTCCTGACTTTC
TRBJ1-2	-	12	TRBV30	-	CAWSPRDYGYTF	TGTGCCTGGAGTCCCAGGGACTATGGCTACACCTTC
TRBJ1-5	-	15	TRBV5-4	-	CASSVQGTSNQPQHF	TGTGCCAGCAGCGTGCAGGGGACGAGCAATCAGCCCCAGCATTTT
TRBJ2-1	-	16	TRBV11-3	TRBD2	CASSLGLAGGFLEQFF	TGTGCCAGCAGCTTAGGGCTAGCGGGGGGGTTTCTAGAGCAGTTCTTC
TRBJ2-5	-	17	TRBV11-3	-	CASSLDLWATGAETQYF	TGTGCCAGCAGCTTAGATCTTTGGGCAACGGGGGCAGAGACCCAGTACTTC
TRBJ2-3	-	13	TRBV19	-	CASSIAGLDTQYF	TGTGCCAGTAGTATAGCCGGTTTGGATACGCAGTATTTT
TRBJ1-2	-	15	TRBV5-4	TRBD1	CASSLRQGWVYGYTF	TGTGCCAGCAGCTTGAGACAGGGGTGGGTCTATGGCTACACCTTC
TRBJ2-7	-	12	TRBV7-3	-	CASSPTSGDPDF	TGTGCCAGCAGCCCCACTTCGGGTGACCCAGACTTC
TRBJ1-3	-	12	TRBV7-9	-	CASSPSGNTIYF	TGTGCCAGCAGCCCGTCGGGAAACACCATATATTTT
TRBJ2-2	-	15	TRBV21-1	-	CASSKASVNTGELFF	TGTGCCAGCAGCAAGGCCAGTGTGAACACCGGGGAGCTGTTTTTT
TRBJ1-1	-	13	TRBV30	-	CAWNGHQLPEAFF	TGTGCCTGGAATGGACATCAATTACCTGAAGCTTTCTTT
TRBJ2-7	few	16	TRBV4-1	TRBD2	CASSHLLAGSSYEQYF	TGCGCCAGCAGCCACCTACTAGCGGGAAGCTCCTACGAGCAGTACTTC
TRBJ2-7	-	17	TRBV10-3	TRBD2	CAISESLYRGGSYEQYF	TGTGCCATCAGTGAGAGCCTTTACCGGGGGGGCTCCTACGAGCAGTACTTC
TRBJ1-2	-	13	TRBV27	TRBD1	CASSFRGQGGYTF	TGTGCCAGCAGTTTCCGGGGACAGGGTGGCTACACCTTC
TRBJ1-1	-	14	TRBV9	TRBD1	CASSKTGTEGRAFF	TGTGCCAGCAGCAAGACAGGGACCGAAGGTCGGGCTTTCTTT
TRBJ1-2	-	12	TRBV28	-	CASSSSNYGYTF	TGTGCCAGCAGTTCCAGTAACTATGGCTACACCTTC
TRBJ2-3	-	14	TRBV25-1	-	CASSRGAGTDTQYF	TGTGCCAGCAGTCGGGGGGCTGGGACAGATACGCAGTATTTT
TRBJ2-5	-	13	TRBV19	TRBD1	CASTRDRGETQYF	TGTGCCAGTACCCGGGACAGGGGGGAGACCCAGTACTTC
TRBJ1-2	-	14	TRBV7-3	-	CASSLAQDGDGYTF	TGTGCCAGCAGCTTAGCCCAGGACGGAGATGGCTACACCTTC
TRBJ2-5	-	14	TRBV27	-	CASSRSWVGETQYF	TGTGCCAGTTCCCGTTCATGGGTGGGAGAGACCCAGTACTTC
TRBJ2-5	-	15	TRBV7-9	TRBD1	CASSFDRGGQETQYF	TGTGCCAGCAGCTTCGACAGGGGGGGCCAAGAGACCCAGTACTTC
TRBJ2-2	-	16	TRBV5-6	TRBD2	CASSRGLAGVTGELFF	TGTGCCAGCAGCCGCGGACTAGCGGGGGTTACCGGGGAGCTGTTTTTT
TRBJ2-1	-	14	TRBV6-1	TRBD2	CASRGLAGMNEQFF	TGTGCCAGCAGGGGACTAGCGGGGATGAATGAGCAGTTCTTC
TRBJ2-2	-	16	TRBV7-8	TRBD1	CASSPETGGDTGELFF	TGTGCCAGCAGCCCGGAGACAGGGGGCGACACCGGGGAGCTGTTTTTT
TRBJ2-7	-	19	TRBV4-2	TRBD2	CASSQDLLVAGVTSYEQYF	TGTGCCAGCAGCCAAGATTTGTTGGTAGCGGGGGTGACATCCTACGAGCAGTACTTC
TRBJ2-5	-	15	TRBV27	TRBD2	CASSWGGGPVETQYF	TGTGCCAGCAGTTGGGGCGGGGGGCCTGTAGAGACCCAGTACTTC
TRBJ1-2	-	14	TRBV2	TRBD1	CASSVDDRAGGYTF	TGTGCCAGCAGTGTGGACGACAGGGCGGGCGGCTACACCTTC
TRBJ2-7	-	14	TRBV6-5	TRBD2	CASSPSSGRAEQYF	TGTGCCAGCAGTCCGTCGTCGGGGAGGGCCGAGCAGTACTTC
TRBJ1-6	few	15	TRBV7-9	-	CASSFDSAYNSPLHF	TGTGCCAGCAGCTTTGACAGCGCCTATAATTCACCCCTCCACTTT
TRBJ2-1	-	12	TRBV7-3	-	CASSRQDSEQFF	TGTGCCAGCAGCCGACAGGATAGTGAGCAGTTCTTC
TRBJ1-5	-	13	TRBV6-5	-	CASRGTGHQPQHF	TGTGCCAGCAGGGGAACCGGCCATCAGCCCCAGCATTTT
TRBJ2-5	-	14	TRBV5-1	-	CASSLGGAQGTQYF	TGCGCCAGCAGCTTGGGAGGGGCCCAAGGGACCCAGTACTTC
TRBJ1-1	-	13	TRBV30	TRBD1	CAWSEDRGTEAFF	TGTGCCTGGAGTGAAGACAGGGGCACTGAAGCTTTCTTT
TRBJ2-1	once	15	TRBV5-1	-	CASSSGQSSYNEQFF	TGCGCCAGCAGCTCCGGACAGAGCTCCTACAATGAGCAGTTCTTC
TRBJ1-2	-	13	TRBV5-1	-	CASSPRKGSGYTF	TGCGCCAGCAGCCCCCGGAAGGGTAGTGGCTACACCTTC
TRBJ1-1	once	19	TRBV14	TRBD1	CASSHRLNPGQGANTEAFF	TGTGCCAGCAGCCACCGATTAAACCCGGGACAGGGGGCGAACACTGAAGCTTTCTTT
TRBJ2-5	few	18	TRBV19	TRBD2	CASSIRGLAGGPGETQYF	TGTGCCAGTAGTATAAGGGGACTAGCGGGGGGGCCTGGAGAGACCCAGTACTTC
TRBJ1-5	few	12	TRBV28	-	CASSFETQPQHF	TGTGCCAGCAGTTTCGAAACTCAGCCCCAGCATTTT
TRBJ2-2	-	13	TRBV6-5	-	CASRRSNTGELFF	TGTGCCAGCCGACGGTCGAACACCGGGGAGCTGTTTTTT
TRBJ2-7	once	14	TRBV4-2	-	CASRGDRSSYEQYF	TGTGCCAGCAGAGGGGACCGGAGCTCCTACGAGCAGTACTTC
TRBJ2-7	-	13	TRBV4-1	-	CASSLERRYEQYF	TGCGCCAGCAGCCTAGAACGGCGCTACGAGCAGTACTTC
TRBJ2-5	-	16	TRBV19	TRBD2	CASTSRGGAGIETQYF	TGTGCCAGTACCTCCCGGGGGGGGGCGGGCATAGAGACCCAGTACTTC
TRBJ1-3	-	18	TRBV15	-	CATSRDPGHLSSGNTIYF	TGTGCCACCAGCAGAGATCCGGGACACCTATCCTCTGGAAACACCATATATTTT
TRBJ1-6	-	17	TRBV2	-	CASSYRNTAVYNSPLHF	TGTGCCAGCAGTTACAGGAATACCGCAGTCTATAATTCACCCCTCCACTTT
TRBJ2-3	-	14	TRBV11-2	-	CTSSSLLATDTQYF	TGTACCAGCAGCTCCCTTCTGGCCACAGATACGCAGTATTTT
TRBJ2-3	-	15	TRBV11-2	-	CASSFGGAGTDTQYF	TGTGCCAGCAGCTTTGGGGGAGCCGGCACAGATACGCAGTATTTT
TRBJ1-2	-	13	TRBV7-2	-	CASSSDNRRGYTF	TGTGCCAGCAGCTCCGATAATCGGAGGGGCTACACCTTC
TRBJ2-2	-	19	TRBV4-1	TRBD2	CASSQATSGGPTNTGELFF	TGCGCCAGCAGCCAAGCTACTAGCGGGGGCCCTACGAACACCGGGGAGCTGTTTTTT
TRBJ2-3	-	16	TRBV2	-	CASSVGIGTSTDTQYF	TGTGCCAGCAGTGTAGGAATTGGGACAAGCACAGATACGCAGTATTTT
TRBJ2-5	-	14	TRBV19	-	CASSPTSDAETQYF	TGTGCCAGTAGTCCAACTAGTGACGCGGAGACCCAGTACTTC
TRBJ2-1	-	13	TRBV6-5	-	CASSFRTPPGQFF	TGTGCCAGCAGTTTCCGGACTCCCCCGGGACAGTTCTTC
TRBJ2-7	-	17	TRBV19	TRBD1	CASSTRTGGAFIGEQYF	TGTGCCAGTAGTACGAGGACAGGGGGCGCATTCATAGGCGAGCAGTACTTC